The 11 T cell receptor beta chains presented below share a single source sample, sequenced in a study of blood T cell repertoires in COVID-19. Some clones are missing from TCRdb's copy, which holds only in-frame ones; the method was immunoSEQ multiplex PCR. Among 300,000 or so clones, around four fifths were seen once, and the ten largest hold 4.1%. The sample comprised peripheral blood. Receptor source: a woman between 50 and 59 years old with active or convalescent COVID-19.

The rearrangement uses TRBV4-1 and TRBJ1-4; D is undetermined. V lost 0 bases and J 4 bases, leaving 9 bases between the germline ends. The CDR3 is 15 amino acids. Germline V CDR1 and CDR2: MGHRA, YSYEKL. In DNA form, the CDR3 reads TGCGCCAGCAGCCAAGATCGTCAGTTTAATGAAAAACTGTTTTTT. As protein: CASSQDRQFNEKLFF.

On this clone itself: The same CDR3 also results from other DNA sequences found in this sample. The chain links TRBV29-1 to TRBJ2-7; the D gene is possibly TRBD1 (6 bases). Trimming took off 5 bases at V and 2 bases at J, with 10 bases between the two ends. This CDR3 region has 12 residues. Germline V CDR1 and CDR2: SQVTM, ANQGSEA. This chain's CDR3 is CSVKTGPYEQYF. The CDR3 coding sequence is TGCAGCGTTAAGACAGGACCCTACGAGCAGTACTTC.

The chain employs TRBV5-1 and TRBJ1-2, with TRBD1 matching 9 bases. The CDR3 is 15 residues long. V lost 4 bases to trimming and J lost 5 bases; unmatched junction nucleotides: 9. CDR1 and CDR2 (germline): SGHRS, YFSETQ. CDR3 sequence: CASSESPGQGYGYTF. CDR3 DNA: TGCGCCAGCAGCGAATCGCCAGGACAGGGGTATGGCTACACCTTC. Looking up the rest from reference TRBV5-1 and TRBJ1-2 gives the full variable domain: KAGVTQTPRYLIKTRGQQVTLSCSPISGHRSVSWYQQTPGQGLQFLFEYFSETQRNKGNFPGRFSGRQFSNSRSEMNVSTLELGDSALYLCASSESPGQGYGYTFGSGTRLTVV.

V gene TRBV10-3 combines with J gene TRBJ2-7; tentatively, D is TRBD1 (5 bases). The germline CDR1 and CDR2 sequences are ENHRY and SYGVKD. Trimming took 10 bases from V and 3 from J, leaving 16 bases between them. CDR3 length: 13 amino acids. This CDR3 is CATFSLGVYEQYF. In DNA form, the CDR3 reads TGTGCCACCTTCTCATTAGGGGTCTACGAGCAGTACTTC.

The DNA for the CDR3 is TGTGCCAGCAGCCCCCGGCGGCTAGCGGGAGGGCCGGGGGAGACCCAGTACTTC. Its protein product is CASSPRRLAGGPGETQYF. The chain is built from TRBV13 and TRBJ2-5; 12 nucleotides agree with TRBD2. The CDR3 consists of 18 residues. Per the germline V gene, CDR1 is PRHDT and CDR2 is FYEKMQ (reference sequence). V trimming: 5 bases; J trimming: 5 bases; junction bases outside the gene matches: 15.

The CDR3 bases are TGCAGCGTTGAAGTGGCCGGACAGTCTGAAGCTTTCTTT. This codes for CSVEVAGQSEAFF. The chain has TRBV29-1 and TRBJ1-1; D possibly corresponds to TRBD1 (6 bases). The CDR3 runs 13 residues. V was cut by 1 base and J by 6 bases, with 12 bases left in between. Germline V gives CDR1 SQVTM, CDR2 ANQGSEA.

The gene calls are TRBV2 and TRBJ2-7, with 11 nucleotides matching TRBD2. Germline assignment: CDR1 SNHLY and CDR2 FYNNEI. The length of the CDR3 is 15 residues. The junction had 4 bases not matched to a gene; V was cut back by 4 bases and J by 2 bases. This CDR3 is CASSGTSGGTYEQYF. As DNA, the CDR3 is TGTGCCAGCAGTGGCACTAGCGGGGGCACCTACGAGCAGTACTTC.

This clone is a singleton in its sample. The rearrangement uses TRBV5-1 and TRBJ2-5, with TRBD1 identical over 8 bases. This CDR3 spans 14 amino acids. Germline loops: CDR1 SGHRS, CDR2 YFSETQ. Losses at the gene ends were 3 bases for V and 0 bases for J; bases not matched to a gene: 1. The chain's CDR3 is CASSWGQDQETQYF. The DNA for the CDR3 is TGCGCCAGCAGCTGGGGACAGGACCAAGAGACCCAGTACTTC.

V is TRBV4-1 and J is TRBJ2-5; D is unclear. The CDR3 loop spans 16 amino acids. Trimming stripped 3 bases from V and 7 bases from J, with 21 bases between. Germline CDR1 MGHRA, CDR2 YSYEKL. The CDR3 DNA is TGCGCCAGCAGCCATCTCATTACCGGTCCCCCAGGGACCCAGTACTTC. This codes for CASSHLITGPPGTQYF.

This chain connects TRBV3-1 (or the pseudogene TRBV3-2) to TRBJ2-2; 7 nucleotides align to TRBD1. This CDR3 comprises 17 residues. V shed 4 bases, J shed 6 bases, and the junction held 14 bases outside the gene matches. Germline values: CDR1 LGHDT, CDR2 YNNKEL (reference sequence). The DNA of the CDR3 is TGTGCCAGCAGCCGAGGAAGGGGGCAATCCTGGGCCGGGGAGCTGTTTTTT. Protein sequence: CASSRGRGQSWAGELFF.

The chain couples TRBV2 to TRBJ2-7; maybe TRBD1 (6 bases). V was shortened by 4 bases and J by 0 bases, with 10 bases between the two germline ends. This CDR3 spans 14 amino acids. Germline lookup yields CDR1 SNHLY and CDR2 FYNNEI. The CDR3 region has the DNA TGTGCCAGCAGTGGGACAGCTACCTCCTACGAGCAGTACTTC. Protein: CASSGTATSYEQYF.